This paragraph covers one T cell receptor (beta chain) sequence. Antigen unknown. Reanalyzing the 5' RACE reads, TCRdb keeps one entry per CDR3 protein, without DNA. This sample's clone table lists 350,000 to 550,000 distinct CDR3 sequences. The CDR3 runs 16 residues. Germline V gene lookup returns CDR1 SGHDN and CDR2 FVKESK. This sample is part of a study of monozygotic twins with inflammatory bowel disease. General study results and limits: Clonotype overlap with others was lower in IBD patients than in healthy twins, a difference that was greatest with disease activity.

The sequence came from a human donor with ulcerative colitis or Crohn's disease, or a healthy co-twin of an affected twin (not recorded which). This chain uses TRBV14 with TRBJ2-1; without DNA, the TCRdb call of TRBD2 cannot be checked. The material sequenced was blood. CDR3 protein: CASSQDQAGLYNEQFF.